Listed below are T cell receptor beta chains from one sample, sequenced in a study of T cell responses to AZD1222 COVID-19 vaccine. Repertoires were generated with immunoSEQ multiplex PCR, while TCRdb's copy carries only in-frame clones and drops some. Of 130,000 to 150,000 clones in the sample, approximately 90% are singletons; the top ten hold 2.5% to 3%. Specimen: peripheral blood, collected on day 0 of AZD1222 vaccination. The source is an adult in good health. Both conserved end residues are part of each CDR3. D genes are given only for firm matches. Clone sizes are given selectively: once, few, many, or a class where the clone is expanded.

clone size: -
J gene: TRBJ2-7
D gene: -
V gene: TRBV27
CDR3 protein: CASSLQHPSSYEQYF
CDR3 DNA: TGTGCCAGCAGTTTACAACACCCGAGCTCCTACGAGCAGTACTTC

clone size: -
J gene: TRBJ2-3
D gene: -
V gene: TRBV3-1/TRBV3-2
CDR3 protein: CASSQSADTQYF
CDR3 DNA: TGTGCCAGCAGCCAAAGTGCAGATACGCAGTATTTT

clone size: -
J gene: TRBJ2-1
D gene: -
V gene: TRBV12-3/TRBV12-4
CDR3 protein: CASSGQGGDEQFF
CDR3 DNA: TGTGCCAGCAGTGGACAGGGAGGGGATGAGCAGTTCTTC

clone size: -
J gene: TRBJ2-1
D gene: TRBD2
V gene: TRBV5-1
CDR3 protein: CASSPDGTSGRWNEQFF
CDR3 DNA: TGCGCCAGCAGTCCGGACGGGACTAGCGGGAGATGGAATGAGCAGTTCTTC

clone size: -
J gene: TRBJ1-5
D gene: -
V gene: TRBV7-2
CDR3 protein: CASSLVLQGIFQPQHF
CDR3 DNA: TGTGCCAGCAGCTTAGTATTGCAGGGCATTTTTCAGCCCCAGCATTTT

clone size: -
J gene: TRBJ2-3
D gene: -
V gene: TRBV5-1
CDR3 protein: CASSLRTTDTQYF
CDR3 DNA: TGCGCCAGCAGCTTGAGGACTACAGATACGCAGTATTTT

clone size: -
J gene: TRBJ2-7
D gene: TRBD1
V gene: TRBV5-8
CDR3 protein: CASSLDWRTGPEQYF
CDR3 DNA: TGTGCCAGCAGCTTGGACTGGCGGACAGGGCCTGAGCAGTACTTC

clone size: -
J gene: TRBJ2-7
D gene: -
V gene: TRBV27
CDR3 protein: CASSPPLTREQYF
CDR3 DNA: TGTGCCAGCAGTCCGCCCCTTACGCGCGAGCAGTACTTC

clone size: -
J gene: TRBJ2-6
D gene: -
V gene: TRBV7-2
CDR3 protein: CASSYYVGSGANVLTF
CDR3 DNA: TGTGCCAGCAGCTATTACGTGGGCTCTGGGGCCAACGTCCTGACTTTC

clone size: once
J gene: TRBJ2-7
D gene: -
V gene: TRBV11-3
CDR3 protein: CASSLGVGSSYEQYF
CDR3 DNA: TGTGCCAGCAGCTTAGGGGTAGGGTCGTCCTACGAGCAGTACTTC

clone size: -
J gene: TRBJ2-6
D gene: -
V gene: TRBV9
CDR3 protein: CASSPDTGANVLTF
CDR3 DNA: TGTGCCAGCAGCCCTGACACTGGGGCCAACGTCCTGACTTTC

clone size: -
J gene: TRBJ1-1
D gene: TRBD1
V gene: TRBV4-1
CDR3 protein: CASSQAGGGTEAFF
CDR3 DNA: TGCGCCAGCAGCCAGGCAGGGGGAGGGACTGAAGCCTTCTTT

clone size: -
J gene: TRBJ1-4
D gene: TRBD1
V gene: TRBV6-2/TRBV6-3
CDR3 protein: CASSYHQTGTNEKLFF
CDR3 DNA: TGTGCCAGCAGTTACCATCAGACAGGGACTAATGAAAAACTGTTTTTT

clone size: -
J gene: TRBJ1-1
D gene: -
V gene: TRBV18
CDR3 protein: CASSPVPEAFF
CDR3 DNA: TGTGCCAGCTCACCAGTCCCTGAAGCTTTCTTT

clone size: -
J gene: TRBJ1-1
D gene: -
V gene: TRBV11-3
CDR3 protein: CASSLLLGNTEAFF
CDR3 DNA: TGTGCCAGCAGCTTACTTTTGGGGAACACTGAAGCTTTCTTT

clone size: -
J gene: TRBJ1-3
D gene: -
V gene: TRBV5-1
CDR3 protein: CASSFTADSGNTIYF
CDR3 DNA: TGCGCCAGCAGCTTCACGGCCGACTCTGGAAACACCATATATTTT

clone size: -
J gene: TRBJ2-7
D gene: TRBD2
V gene: TRBV9
CDR3 protein: CASSATAGLATYEQYF
CDR3 DNA: TGTGCCAGCAGCGCGACCGCCGGACTAGCCACCTACGAGCAGTACTTC

clone size: -
J gene: TRBJ2-7
D gene: -
V gene: TRBV30
CDR3 protein: CAWSVRLGTGQYF
CDR3 DNA: TGTGCCTGGAGTGTACGATTAGGGACCGGGCAGTACTTC

clone size: -
J gene: TRBJ1-3
D gene: TRBD1
V gene: TRBV7-3
CDR3 protein: CASSLTGQGSGNTIYF
CDR3 DNA: TGTGCCAGCAGCTTAACCGGACAGGGCTCTGGAAACACCATATATTTT

clone size: -
J gene: TRBJ1-1
D gene: -
V gene: TRBV18
CDR3 protein: CASSPVYGHGSGGTEAFF
CDR3 DNA: TGTGCCAGCTCACCCGTCTATGGGCATGGCTCCGGCGGGACTGAAGCTTTCTTT

clone size: -
J gene: TRBJ2-1
D gene: TRBD2
V gene: TRBV5-1
CDR3 protein: CASSPLWRETYNEQFF
CDR3 DNA: TGCGCCAGCAGCCCGTTGTGGCGGGAGACCTACAATGAGCAGTTCTTC

clone size: -
J gene: TRBJ2-1
D gene: -
V gene: TRBV23-1
CDR3 protein: CASSLPGIPKVCQFF
CDR3 DNA: TGCGCCAGCAGTCTCCCGGGCATCCCTAAAGTTTGTCAGTTCTTC

clone size: once
J gene: TRBJ1-2
D gene: -
V gene: TRBV5-1
CDR3 protein: CASSLGGKRNYGYTF
CDR3 DNA: TGCGCCAGCAGCTTGGGGGGGAAAAGAAACTATGGCTACACCTTC

clone size: -
J gene: TRBJ1-4
D gene: TRBD1
V gene: TRBV19
CDR3 protein: CASSRTGRRTNEKLFF
CDR3 DNA: TGTGCCAGTAGTAGGACAGGGAGGCGAACTAATGAAAAACTGTTTTTT

clone size: -
J gene: TRBJ2-3
D gene: TRBD2
V gene: TRBV5-1
CDR3 protein: CASSGERGVSTDTQYF
CDR3 DNA: TGCGCCAGCAGCGGCGAGCGGGGAGTTAGCACAGATACGCAGTATTTT

clone size: once
J gene: TRBJ2-7
D gene: TRBD2
V gene: TRBV5-1
CDR3 protein: CASSLVAGDIQGEQYF
CDR3 DNA: TGCGCCAGCAGCTTGGTAGCGGGGGACATCCAAGGGGAGCAGTACTTC

clone size: -
J gene: TRBJ2-2
D gene: -
V gene: TRBV4-2
CDR3 protein: CASSQAQAGGELFF
CDR3 DNA: TGTGCCAGCAGCCAAGCTCAGGCCGGAGGGGAGCTGTTTTTT

clone size: -
J gene: TRBJ2-2
D gene: -
V gene: TRBV28
CDR3 protein: CASSLSTGELFF
CDR3 DNA: TGTGCCAGCAGTTTAAGTACCGGGGAGCTGTTTTTT

clone size: few
J gene: TRBJ2-2
D gene: -
V gene: TRBV7-3
CDR3 protein: CASSSDPTGELFF
CDR3 DNA: TGTGCCAGCAGCTCAGACCCCACCGGGGAGCTGTTTTTT

clone size: -
J gene: TRBJ1-4
D gene: -
V gene: TRBV15
CDR3 protein: CATSRARATNEKLFF
CDR3 DNA: TGTGCCACCAGCAGAGCCAGGGCGACTAATGAAAAACTGTTTTTT

clone size: -
J gene: TRBJ2-3
D gene: -
V gene: TRBV11-3
CDR3 protein: CASSLRGHTQYF
CDR3 DNA: TGTGCCAGCAGCTTACGGGGGCATACGCAGTATTTT

clone size: -
J gene: TRBJ1-1
D gene: TRBD1
V gene: TRBV28
CDR3 protein: CASSLSGTGPTEAFF
CDR3 DNA: TGTGCCAGCAGTTTATCCGGGACAGGGCCCACTGAAGCTTTCTTT

clone size: -
J gene: TRBJ1-4
D gene: -
V gene: TRBV23-1
CDR3 protein: CASSQLAGSTNEKLFF
CDR3 DNA: TGCGCCAGCAGTCAACTCGCAGGCTCAACTAATGAAAAACTGTTTTTT

clone size: -
J gene: TRBJ2-7
D gene: TRBD1
V gene: TRBV6-5
CDR3 protein: CATWRDRWSEQYF
CDR3 DNA: TGTGCCACCTGGCGGGACAGGTGGAGTGAGCAGTACTTC

clone size: -
J gene: TRBJ2-3
D gene: TRBD2
V gene: TRBV3-1/TRBV3-2
CDR3 protein: CASSRLADTDTQYF
CDR3 DNA: TGTGCCAGCAGCCGACTAGCGGACACGGATACGCAGTATTTT

clone size: -
J gene: TRBJ2-1
D gene: -
V gene: TRBV28
CDR3 protein: CASSLFHEQFF
CDR3 DNA: TGTGCCAGCAGTTTATTCCATGAGCAGTTCTTC

clone size: -
J gene: TRBJ2-5
D gene: TRBD1
V gene: TRBV5-1
CDR3 protein: CASSLETGEETQYF
CDR3 DNA: TGCGCCAGCAGCTTGGAGACAGGGGAAGAGACCCAGTACTTC

clone size: -
J gene: TRBJ1-2
D gene: -
V gene: TRBV9
CDR3 protein: CASSSRPVGANYGYTF
CDR3 DNA: TGTGCCAGCAGCTCGCGTCCCGTTGGGGCTAACTATGGCTACACCTTC

clone size: -
J gene: TRBJ1-5
D gene: -
V gene: TRBV27
CDR3 protein: CASKQANQPQHF
CDR3 DNA: TGTGCCAGCAAGCAAGCGAATCAGCCCCAGCATTTT

clone size: -
J gene: TRBJ2-5
D gene: TRBD2
V gene: TRBV28
CDR3 protein: CASSVPGHPKTSGRWETQYF
CDR3 DNA: TGTGCCAGCAGTGTACCGGGACACCCGAAGACTAGCGGGAGGTGGGAGACCCAGTACTTC